This T cell receptor (beta chain) was sequenced in a study of T cell changes during pregnancy in multiple sclerosis. TCRdb's table, derived via immunoSEQ multiplex PCR, lists solely in-frame clones and lacks some. Of tens of thousands of clones in the sample, around 93% are singletons; the top ten hold 0.15% to 0.2%. The input for sequencing was CD4+ T cells from peripheral blood mononuclear cells, taken after pregnancy. This clonotype was sampled from a female donor in good health, enrolled as a control in a pregnancy study.

CDR3 region: CASSLWAQGQVEYF. The CDR3 DNA reads as TGTGCCAGCAGCTTATGGGCACAGGGGCAAGTCGAGTACTTC. The chain employs TRBV7-6 and TRBJ2-5; 7 bases map to TRBD1. This CDR3 spans 14 amino acids. The germline V gene encodes CDR1 SGHVS and CDR2 FNYEAQ. J gave up 12 bases and V 2 bases, and 12 bases lay outside the gene matches.